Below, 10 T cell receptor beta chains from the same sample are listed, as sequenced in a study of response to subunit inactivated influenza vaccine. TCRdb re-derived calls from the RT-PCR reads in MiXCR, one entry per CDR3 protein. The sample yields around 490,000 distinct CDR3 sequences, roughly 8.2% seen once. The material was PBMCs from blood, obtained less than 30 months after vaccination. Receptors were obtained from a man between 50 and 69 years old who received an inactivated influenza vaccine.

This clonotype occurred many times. The CDR3 reads CASSLTESSYEQYF. CDR3 nucleotide sequence: TGTGCCAGCAGTTTGACGGAGAGCTCCTACGAGCAGTACTTC. This chain connects TRBV7-6 to TRBJ2-7; D remains ambiguous. The CDR3 extends over 14 amino acids. The V gene lost 6 bases and the J gene lost 0 bases, with 12 bases spanning the gap. Germline loops: CDR1 SGHVS, CDR2 FNYEAQ.

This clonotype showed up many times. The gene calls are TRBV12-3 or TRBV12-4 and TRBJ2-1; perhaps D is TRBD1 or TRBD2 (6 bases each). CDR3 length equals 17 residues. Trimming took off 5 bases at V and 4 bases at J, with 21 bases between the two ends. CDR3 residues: CASSGTFGGAKYNEQFF. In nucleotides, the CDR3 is TGTGCCAGCAGTGGAACCTTCGGGGGCGCGAAATACAATGAGCAGTTCTTC.

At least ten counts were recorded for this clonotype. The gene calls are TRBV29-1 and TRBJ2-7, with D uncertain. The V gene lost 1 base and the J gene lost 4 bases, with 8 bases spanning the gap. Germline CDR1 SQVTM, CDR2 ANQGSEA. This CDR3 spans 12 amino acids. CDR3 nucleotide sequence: TGCAGCGTTGAAGCCCCCCCTTACGAGCAGTACTTC. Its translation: CSVEAPPYEQYF.

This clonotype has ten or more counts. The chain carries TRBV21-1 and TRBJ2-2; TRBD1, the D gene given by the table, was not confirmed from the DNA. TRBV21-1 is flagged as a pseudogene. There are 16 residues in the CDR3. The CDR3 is CARVRVPRGATGELFF. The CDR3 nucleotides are TGTGCCAGGGTGAGGGTACCTAGGGGTGCCACCGGGGAGCTGTTTTTT.

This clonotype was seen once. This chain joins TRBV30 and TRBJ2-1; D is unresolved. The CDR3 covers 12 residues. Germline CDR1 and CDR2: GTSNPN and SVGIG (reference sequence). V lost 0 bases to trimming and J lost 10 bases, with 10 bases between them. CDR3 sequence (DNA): TGTGCCTGGAGTGTAGCAGCGAGCGAGCAGTTCTTC. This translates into CAWSVAASEQFF.

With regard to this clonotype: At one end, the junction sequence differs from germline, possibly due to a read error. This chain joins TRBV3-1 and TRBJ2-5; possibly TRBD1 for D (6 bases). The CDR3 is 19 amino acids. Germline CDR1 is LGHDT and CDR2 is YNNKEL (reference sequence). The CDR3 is CATSQDQVLDRTYQETQYF. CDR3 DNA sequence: TGTGCCACCAGCCAAGATCAGGTCTTAGACAGGACGTACCAAGAGACCCAGTACTTC.

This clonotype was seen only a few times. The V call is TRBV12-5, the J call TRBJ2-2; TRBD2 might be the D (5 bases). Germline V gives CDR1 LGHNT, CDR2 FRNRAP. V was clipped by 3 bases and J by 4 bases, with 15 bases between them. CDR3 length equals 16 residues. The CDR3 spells CASGFSRHEGTGELFF. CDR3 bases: TGTGCTAGTGGTTTTTCGCGCCATGAGGGCACCGGGGAGCTGTTTTTT.

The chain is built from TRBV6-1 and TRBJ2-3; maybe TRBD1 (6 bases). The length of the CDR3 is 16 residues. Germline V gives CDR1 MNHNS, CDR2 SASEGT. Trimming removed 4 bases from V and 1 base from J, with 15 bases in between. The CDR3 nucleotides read TGTGCCAGCAGTGGTCAACAGGGTGGAGGCACAGATACGCAGTATTTT. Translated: CASSGQQGGGTDTQYF.

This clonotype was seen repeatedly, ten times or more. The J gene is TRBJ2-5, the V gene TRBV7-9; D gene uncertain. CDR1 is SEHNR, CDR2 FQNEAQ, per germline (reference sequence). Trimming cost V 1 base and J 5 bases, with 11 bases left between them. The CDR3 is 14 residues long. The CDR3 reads CASSLGYGYETQYF. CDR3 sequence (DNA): TGTGCCAGCAGCTTAGGATATGGGTACGAGACCCAGTACTTC.

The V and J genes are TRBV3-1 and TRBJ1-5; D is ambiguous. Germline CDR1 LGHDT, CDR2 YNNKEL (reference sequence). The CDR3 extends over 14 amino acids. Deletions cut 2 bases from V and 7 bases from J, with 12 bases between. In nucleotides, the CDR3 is TGTGCCAGCAGCCAATACCCCGGACGGCAGCCCCAGCATTTT. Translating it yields CASSQYPGRQPQHF.